This T cell receptor (beta chain) was recovered during a study of OX40 agonist ivuxolimab in advanced cancers. Study details: An anti-OX40 (CD134) antibody with agonistic activity, ivuxolimab, was administered to patients. A male proportion of approximately 83% was recorded, with mean age about 54 years and range about 23 to 90. Patients were dosed intravenously with ivuxolimab at 0.01 to 10 mg/kg every 2 weeks. Study-wide findings and caveats: CD4+ and CD8+ blood T cells expanded clonally by week 6 at 0.1 to 3.0 mg/kg.

Sequencing was performed with immunoSEQ multiplex PCR; in TCRdb, only in-frame clones are kept and a portion is missing. This repertoire shows approximately 90,000 clones, about 85% found once; its top ten account for 3.5% to 4%. Notes on this clone: Antigen: not known.

The CDR3 is 14 residues long. V lost 10 bases and J lost 1; bases outside the gene matches: 7. Sequencing used CD4+ or CD8+ T cells sorted from blood, obtained in a trial of the OX40 agonist ivuxolimab. The chain combines TRBV5-3 with TRBJ2-3, with TRBD1 matching over 9 bases. TRBV5-3 is identified as an open reading frame with a role that is uncertain. The origin of this receptor is an adult with an advanced solid tumor such as melanoma, head and neck, liver or kidney cancer. The CDR3 loop reads CAPQGAQRTDTQYF. In DNA, the CDR3 is TGTGCCCCACAGGGGGCCCAGCGCACAGATACGCAGTATTTT.